Following are 15 T cell receptor beta chains from one sample sequenced in a study of radiotherapy plus CTLA-4 blockade in lung cancer. Data came from immunoSEQ multiplex PCR; TCRdb stores just in-frame clones and leaves some out. The data contain around 130,000 clones, approximately 90% of them singletons. The sample consisted of peripheral blood, taken from a patient treated with radiotherapy plus ipilimumab. The receptors stem from a human donor with non-small cell lung cancer that progressed on radiotherapy plus ipilimumab.

The gene calls are TRBV11-2 and TRBJ1-1; D uncertain. V was trimmed by 4 bases and J by 4 bases, leaving 13 bases between them. This CDR3 spans 14 amino acids. Germline CDR1 is SGHAT and CDR2 is FQNNGV. The CDR3 reads CASSWEGGRTEAFF. Here the CDR3 DNA reads TGTGCCAGCAGCTGGGAGGGCGGGCGCACTGAAGCTTTCTTT. The whole variable domain, filled in from reference TRBV11-2 and TRBJ1-1, reads EAGVAQSPRYKIIEKRQSVAFWCNPISGHATLYWYQQILGQGPKLLIQFQNNGVVDDSQLPKDRFSAERLKGVDSTLKIQPAKLEDSAVYLCASSWEGGRTEAFFGQGTRLTVV.

The V call is TRBV5-6, the J call TRBJ2-7; D is unresolved. Germline V gene data show CDR1 as SGHDT and CDR2 as YYEEEE. Trimming removed 0 bases from V and 1 base from J, with 5 bases in between. The CDR3 contains 13 residues. The CDR3 DNA follows: TGTGCCAGCAGCTTGGTGTCTTCCTACGAGCAGTACTTC. Amino acid sequence: CASSLVSSYEQYF.

This chain uses TRBV2 with TRBJ2-2, with TRBD1 matching 7 bases. Trimming took 7 bases from V and 6 from J; bases not matched to a gene: 2. Germline V gene sequence: CDR1 SNHLY, CDR2 FYNNEI. The CDR3 length is 12 residues. CDR3 amino acids: CASNTGAGELFF. For the CDR3, the DNA is TGTGCCAGCAACACAGGGGCCGGGGAGCTGTTTTTT. Looking up the rest from reference TRBV2 and TRBJ2-2 gives the full variable domain: EPEVTQTPSHQVTQMGQEVILRCVPISNHLYFYWYRQILGQKVEFLVSFYNNEISEKSEIFDDQFSVERPDGSNFTLKIRSTKLEDSAMYFCASNTGAGELFFGEGSRLTVL.

This clone came up once. The CDR3 is CASSEAKGGPQHF. The CDR3 DNA is TGTGCCAGCAGTGAAGCCAAAGGCGGGCCCCAGCATTTT. The V call is TRBV6-1, the J call TRBJ1-5; D is undetermined. The CDR3 totals 13 residues. The V gene's germline CDR1 is MNHNS and CDR2 SASEGT. Between the trimmed V and J ends, which lost 0 bases and 9 bases, there was a span of 9 bases.

This clone was seen more than once but under ten times. The chain recombines TRBV5-6 with TRBJ2-7; the D gene is possibly TRBD1 (6 bases). This CDR3 is 13 amino acids long. V lost 1 base and J 1 base, leaving 6 bases between the germline ends. Germline V gives CDR1 SGHDT, CDR2 YYEEEE. The CDR3 loop reads CASSLQGSYEQYF. CDR3 DNA sequence: TGTGCCAGCAGCTTGCAGGGGTCCTACGAGCAGTACTTC.

The V call is TRBV7-9, the J call TRBJ1-2; TRBD1 aligns across 7 bases. Trimming took 1 base from V and 6 from J; bases not matched to a gene: 8. Per the germline V gene, CDR1 is SEHNR and CDR2 is FQNEAQ (reference sequence). This CDR3 comprises 15 residues. The CDR3 loop reads CASSLGGGGADGYTF. CDR3 DNA: TGTGCCAGCAGCTTAGGCGGAGGGGGCGCGGATGGCTACACCTTC.

The V call is TRBV19, the J call TRBJ1-4, with D unclear. The V end was cut by 3 bases, the J end by 2 bases, with 16 bases between. This CDR3 is 17 amino acids long. Germline lookup yields CDR1 LNHDA and CDR2 SQIVND (reference sequence). CDR3 loop: CASSINLRAGTNEKLFF. The CDR3 DNA reads as TGTGCCAGTAGTATTAACCTGAGGGCGGGCACTAATGAAAAACTGTTTTTT.

The chain is built from TRBV19 and TRBJ1-5; 10 nucleotides agree with TRBD1. Germline CDR1 reads LNHDA; CDR2 reads SQIVND (reference sequence). Trimming cost V 5 bases and J 6 bases; bases outside gene matches: 7. The CDR3 runs to 15 residues. CDR3 protein: CASSSGQGGTQPQHF. The CDR3 bases are TGTGCCAGTAGTTCCGGACAGGGGGGGACTCAGCCCCAGCATTTT. The full variable domain, in which reference TRBV19 and TRBJ1-5 provide the parts outside the CDR3, is DGGITQSPKYLFRKEGQNVTLSCEQNLNHDAMYWYRQDPGQGLRLIYYSQIVNDFQKGDIAEGYSVSREKKESFPLTVTSAQKNPTAFYLCASSSGQGGTQPQHFGDGTRLSIL.

The rearrangement joins TRBV11-3 to TRBJ2-6; 9 bases map to TRBD1. Looked up from germline, CDR1 is SGHNT and CDR2 is YENEEA. The CDR3 has 19 residues. The junction had 11 bases not matched to a gene; V was cut back by 5 bases and J by 0 bases. CDR3 sequence (DNA): TGTGCCAGCAGCCCGGGACAGGGCCTCTCCCGCTCTGGGGCCAACGTCCTGACTTTC. It yields the protein CASSPGQGLSRSGANVLTF.

V usage is TRBV15 and J usage is TRBJ2-7, with 7 bases aligning to TRBD2. J was trimmed by 5 bases and V by 1 base; bases with no gene match: 5. This CDR3 spans 14 amino acids. Per germline, CDR1 LNHNV and CDR2 YYDKDF (reference sequence). CDR3 coding DNA: TGTGCCACCAGCAGAGTTACTAGCGTGAACGAGCAGTACTTC. This encodes CATSRVTSVNEQYF.

The chain joins TRBV27 to TRBJ1-2; D remains unclear. Germline CDR1 and CDR2: MNHEY and SMNVEV (reference sequence). V dropped 3 bases and J dropped 4 bases, with 27 bases sitting between them. The CDR3 runs 19 residues. CDR3 DNA sequence: TGTGCCAGCAGTTTGAGGGCGGTTTTGGCTGGAGGGTCGATCTATGGCTACACCTTC. Its protein is CASSLRAVLAGGSIYGYTF.

The chain carries TRBV7-2 and TRBJ1-5; TRBD1 matches 11 bases. CDR1 SGHTA and CDR2 FQGNSA come from the germline V gene. V dropped 5 bases and J dropped 4; count of bases not matched to a gene: 7. This CDR3 spans 16 amino acids. CDR3 sequence: CASSSRTGGLNQPQHF. CDR3 nucleotides: TGTGCCAGCAGCAGCAGGACAGGGGGCTTGAATCAGCCCCAGCATTTT.

The V and J genes are TRBV5-1 and TRBJ2-1, with 7 bases identical to TRBD2. This CDR3 region has 15 residues. Germline-derived CDR1 and CDR2 are SGHRS and YFSETQ. The V and J ends lost 4 bases and 0 bases, in that order; junction bases with no gene match: 4. CDR3 coding DNA: TGCGCCAGCAGCACTAGCGCGATCTCCTACAATGAGCAGTTCTTC. Its translation: CASSTSAISYNEQFF.

This sequence joins TRBV5-5 and TRBJ2-7, with D uncertain. The CDR3 has 14 residues. From germline, CDR1 is SGHKS and CDR2 YYEKEE (reference sequence). The V and J ends lost 4 bases and 1 base respectively, with 12 bases between them. The CDR3 is CASSRLDVSYEQYF. The CDR3, as DNA: TGTGCCAGCAGCAGGTTGGACGTATCCTACGAGCAGTACTTC.

V and J are TRBV7-3 and TRBJ1-1; 7 nucleotides agree with TRBD1. Losses at the gene ends were 6 bases for V and 11 bases for J; bases not matched to a gene: 9. Germline V gene sequence: CDR1 SGHTA, CDR2 FQGTGA. The CDR3 has 12 residues. CDR3 bases: TGTGCCAGCAGACGTAGGACAGGAGGGGCTTTCTTT. Its protein product is CASRRRTGGAFF.